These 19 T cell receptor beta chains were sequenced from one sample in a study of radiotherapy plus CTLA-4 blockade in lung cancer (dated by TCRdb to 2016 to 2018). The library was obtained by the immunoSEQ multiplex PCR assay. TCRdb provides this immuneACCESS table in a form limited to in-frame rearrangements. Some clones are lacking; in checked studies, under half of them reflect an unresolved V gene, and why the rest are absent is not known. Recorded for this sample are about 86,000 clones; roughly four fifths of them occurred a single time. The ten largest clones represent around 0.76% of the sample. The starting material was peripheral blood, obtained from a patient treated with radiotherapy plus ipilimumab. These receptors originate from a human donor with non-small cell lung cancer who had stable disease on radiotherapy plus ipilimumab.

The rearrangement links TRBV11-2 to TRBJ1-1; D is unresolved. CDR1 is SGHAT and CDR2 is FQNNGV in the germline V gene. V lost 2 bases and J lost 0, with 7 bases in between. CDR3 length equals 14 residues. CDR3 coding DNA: TGTGCCAGCAGCTTAAGGTCTGTGAACACTGAAGCTTTCTTT. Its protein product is CASSLRSVNTEAFF.

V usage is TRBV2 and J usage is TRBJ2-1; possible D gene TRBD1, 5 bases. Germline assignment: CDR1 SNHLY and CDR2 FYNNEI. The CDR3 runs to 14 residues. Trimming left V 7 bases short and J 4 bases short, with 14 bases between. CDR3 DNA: TGTGCCAGCAAAGTGGACGGACAATACAATGAGCAGTTCTTC. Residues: CASKVDGQYNEQFF.

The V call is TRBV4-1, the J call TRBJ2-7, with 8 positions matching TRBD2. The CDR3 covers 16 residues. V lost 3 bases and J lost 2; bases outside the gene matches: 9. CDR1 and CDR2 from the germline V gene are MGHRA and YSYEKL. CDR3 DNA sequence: TGCGCCAGCAGCCAGACCAGCGGGAGTAGGGCCTACGAGCAGTACTTC. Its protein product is CASSQTSGSRAYEQYF.

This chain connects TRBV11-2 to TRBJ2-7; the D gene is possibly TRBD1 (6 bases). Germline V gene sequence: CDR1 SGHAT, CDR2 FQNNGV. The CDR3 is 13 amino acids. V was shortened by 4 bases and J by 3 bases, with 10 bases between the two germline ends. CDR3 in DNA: TGTGCCAGCAGCTCGGGACAACACTACGAGCAGTACTTC. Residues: CASSSGQHYEQYF.

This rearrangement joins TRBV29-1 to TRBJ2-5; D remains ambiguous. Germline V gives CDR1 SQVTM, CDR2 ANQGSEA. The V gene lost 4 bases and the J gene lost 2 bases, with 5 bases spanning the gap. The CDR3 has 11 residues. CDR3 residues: CSVARQETQYF. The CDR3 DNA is TGCAGCGTTGCCAGACAAGAGACCCAGTACTTC.

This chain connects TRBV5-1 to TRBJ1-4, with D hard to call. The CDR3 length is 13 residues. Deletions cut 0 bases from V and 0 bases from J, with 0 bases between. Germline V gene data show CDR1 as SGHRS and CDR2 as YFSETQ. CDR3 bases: TGCGCCAGCAGCTTGGCAACTAATGAAAAACTGTTTTTT. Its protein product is CASSLATNEKLFF. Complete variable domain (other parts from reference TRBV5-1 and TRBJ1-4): KAGVTQTPRYLIKTRGQQVTLSCSPISGHRSVSWYQQTPGQGLQFLFEYFSETQRNKGNFPGRFSGRQFSNSRSEMNVSTLELGDSALYLCASSLATNEKLFFGSGTQLSVL.

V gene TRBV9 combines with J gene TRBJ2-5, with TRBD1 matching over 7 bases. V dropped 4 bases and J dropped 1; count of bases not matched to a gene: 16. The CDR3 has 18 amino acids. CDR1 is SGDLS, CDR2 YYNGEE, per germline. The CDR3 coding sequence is TGTGCCAGCAGCACCCGGACAGGCGCGGCGGGCTCCCAAGAGACCCAGTACTTC. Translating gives CASSTRTGAAGSQETQYF.

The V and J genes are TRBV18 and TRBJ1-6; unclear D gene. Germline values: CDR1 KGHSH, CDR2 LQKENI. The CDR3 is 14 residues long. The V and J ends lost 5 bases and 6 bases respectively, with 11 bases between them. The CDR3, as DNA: TGTGCCAGCTCAGAGCGGGAGTTTAATTCACCCCTCCACTTT. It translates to CASSEREFNSPLHF.

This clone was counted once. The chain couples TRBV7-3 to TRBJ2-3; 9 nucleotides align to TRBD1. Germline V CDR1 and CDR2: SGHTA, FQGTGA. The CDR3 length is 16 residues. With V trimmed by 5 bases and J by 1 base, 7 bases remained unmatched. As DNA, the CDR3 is TGTGCCAGCAGCCCTATGGGACAGGGTCGCACAGATACGCAGTATTTT. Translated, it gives CASSPMGQGRTDTQYF.

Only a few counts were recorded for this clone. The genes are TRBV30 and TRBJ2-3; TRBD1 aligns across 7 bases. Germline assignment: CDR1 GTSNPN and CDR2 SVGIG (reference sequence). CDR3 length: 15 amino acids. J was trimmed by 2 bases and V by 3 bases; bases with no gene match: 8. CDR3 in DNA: TGTGCCTGGAGAGCCGGTACAGGGGACACAGATACGCAGTATTTT. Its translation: CAWRAGTGDTDTQYF.

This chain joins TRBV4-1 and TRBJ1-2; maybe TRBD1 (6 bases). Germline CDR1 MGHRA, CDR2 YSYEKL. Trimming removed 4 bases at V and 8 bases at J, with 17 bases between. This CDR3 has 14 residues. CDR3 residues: CASSLPGTIFGYTF. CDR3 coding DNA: TGCGCCAGCAGCCTGCCCGGGACAATATTCGGCTACACCTTC.

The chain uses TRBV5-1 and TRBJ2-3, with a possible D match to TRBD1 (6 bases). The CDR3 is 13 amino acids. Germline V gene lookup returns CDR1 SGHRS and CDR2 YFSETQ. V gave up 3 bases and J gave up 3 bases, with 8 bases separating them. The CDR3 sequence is CASSSTGTDTQYF. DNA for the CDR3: TGCGCCAGCAGCTCCACAGGGACAGATACGCAGTATTTT.

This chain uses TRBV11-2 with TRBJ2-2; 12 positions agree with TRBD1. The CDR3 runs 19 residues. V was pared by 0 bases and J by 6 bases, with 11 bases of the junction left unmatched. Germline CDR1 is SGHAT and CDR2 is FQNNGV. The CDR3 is CASSLDQGSGQGASGELFF. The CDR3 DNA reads TGTGCCAGCAGCTTAGATCAGGGCTCGGGACAGGGGGCGTCCGGGGAGCTGTTTTTT.

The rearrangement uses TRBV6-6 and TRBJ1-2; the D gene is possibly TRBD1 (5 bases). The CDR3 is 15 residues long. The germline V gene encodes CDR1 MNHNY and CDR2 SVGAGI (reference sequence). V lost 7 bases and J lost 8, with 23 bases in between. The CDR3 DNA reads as TGTGCCAGCACCCTAGGGCCGGGACTTCGAGAGGGCTACACCTTC. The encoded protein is CASTLGPGLREGYTF.

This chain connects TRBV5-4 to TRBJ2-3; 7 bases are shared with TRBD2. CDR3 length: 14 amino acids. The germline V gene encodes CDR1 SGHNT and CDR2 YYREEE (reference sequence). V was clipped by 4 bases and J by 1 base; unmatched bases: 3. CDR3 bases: TGTGCCAGCAGCCTGGGGAGGGGCACAGATACGCAGTATTTT. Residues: CASSLGRGTDTQYF.

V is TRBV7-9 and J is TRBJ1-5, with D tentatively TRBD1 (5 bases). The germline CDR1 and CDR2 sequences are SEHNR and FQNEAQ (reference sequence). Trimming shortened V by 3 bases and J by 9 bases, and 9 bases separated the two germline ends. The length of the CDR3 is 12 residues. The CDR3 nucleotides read TGTGCCAGCAGCTTCCCGGGGGGGCCCCAGCATTTT. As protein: CASSFPGGPQHF.

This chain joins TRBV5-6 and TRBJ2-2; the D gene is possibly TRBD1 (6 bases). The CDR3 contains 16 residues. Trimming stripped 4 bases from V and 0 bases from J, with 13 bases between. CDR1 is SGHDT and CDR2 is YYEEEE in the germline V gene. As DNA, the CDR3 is TGTGCCAGCAGCGCCGCCGGGACAACGAACACCGGGGAGCTGTTTTTT. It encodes CASSAAGTTNTGELFF.

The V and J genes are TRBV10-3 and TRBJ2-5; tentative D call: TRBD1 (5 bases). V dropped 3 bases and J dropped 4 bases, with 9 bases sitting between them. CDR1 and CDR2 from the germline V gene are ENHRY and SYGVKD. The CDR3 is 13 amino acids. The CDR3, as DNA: TGTGCCATCAGTGATTTAGGGGCAGAGACCCAGTACTTC. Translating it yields CAISDLGAETQYF.

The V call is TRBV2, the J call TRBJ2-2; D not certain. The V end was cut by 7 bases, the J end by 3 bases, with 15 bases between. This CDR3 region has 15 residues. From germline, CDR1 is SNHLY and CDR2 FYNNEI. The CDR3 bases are TGTGCCAGCAAGCCGAGCGACTCCTACACCGGGGAGCTGTTTTTT. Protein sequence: CASKPSDSYTGELFF.